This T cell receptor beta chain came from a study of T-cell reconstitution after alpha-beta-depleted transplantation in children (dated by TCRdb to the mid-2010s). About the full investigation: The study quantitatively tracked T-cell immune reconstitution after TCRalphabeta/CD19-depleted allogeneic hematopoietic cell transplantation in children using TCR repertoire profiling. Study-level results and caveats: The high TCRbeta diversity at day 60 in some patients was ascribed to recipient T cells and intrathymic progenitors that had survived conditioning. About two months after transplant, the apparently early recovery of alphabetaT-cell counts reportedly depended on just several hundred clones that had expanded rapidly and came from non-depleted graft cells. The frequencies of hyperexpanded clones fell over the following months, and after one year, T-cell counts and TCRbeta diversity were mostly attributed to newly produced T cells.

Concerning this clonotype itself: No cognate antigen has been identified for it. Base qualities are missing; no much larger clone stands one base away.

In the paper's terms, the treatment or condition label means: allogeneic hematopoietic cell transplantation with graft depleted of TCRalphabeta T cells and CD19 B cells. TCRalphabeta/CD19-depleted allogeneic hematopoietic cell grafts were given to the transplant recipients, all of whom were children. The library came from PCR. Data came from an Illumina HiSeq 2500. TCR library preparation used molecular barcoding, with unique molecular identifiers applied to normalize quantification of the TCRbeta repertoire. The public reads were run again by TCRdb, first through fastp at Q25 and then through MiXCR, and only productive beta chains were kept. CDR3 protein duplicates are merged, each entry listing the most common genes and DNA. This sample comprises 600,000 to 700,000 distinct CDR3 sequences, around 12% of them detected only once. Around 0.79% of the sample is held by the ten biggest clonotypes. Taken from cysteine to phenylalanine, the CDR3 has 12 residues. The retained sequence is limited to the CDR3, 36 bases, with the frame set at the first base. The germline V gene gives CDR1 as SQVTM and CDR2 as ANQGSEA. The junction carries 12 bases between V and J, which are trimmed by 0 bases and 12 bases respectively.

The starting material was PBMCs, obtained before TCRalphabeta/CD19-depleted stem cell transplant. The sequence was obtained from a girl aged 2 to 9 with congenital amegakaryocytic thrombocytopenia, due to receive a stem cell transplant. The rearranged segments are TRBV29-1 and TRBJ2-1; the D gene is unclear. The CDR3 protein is CSVEELGDAQFF. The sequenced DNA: TGCAGCGTTGAAGAATTAGGCGACGCGCAGTTCTTC.